These 15 T cell receptor beta chains came from one sample sequenced in a study of blood T cell repertoires in COVID-19. Assay: immunoSEQ multiplex PCR; the TCRdb copy retains only in-frame clones and omits some. The sample carries around 140,000 clones, 87% recorded once. The specimen sequenced was PBMCs or T cells enriched from blood (not recorded which). These receptors were collected from a woman aged 40 to 50 who had been exposed to COVID-19.

The V call is TRBV19, the J call TRBJ2-5, with D uncertain. Trimming took 0 bases from V and 5 from J, leaving 13 bases between them. The CDR3 contains 15 residues. Germline loops: CDR1 LNHDA, CDR2 SQIVND (reference sequence). This CDR3 reads CASSIDPESHETQYF. CDR3 nucleotide sequence: TGTGCCAGTAGTATAGATCCCGAGTCCCACGAGACCCAGTACTTC.

The gene calls are TRBV2 and TRBJ2-7, with unresolved D. Germline CDR1 is SNHLY and CDR2 is FYNNEI. V lost 4 bases and J lost 3, with 4 bases in between. This CDR3 region has 11 residues. CDR3: CASSGGYEQYF. CDR3 DNA sequence: TGTGCCAGCAGTGGCGGCTACGAGCAGTACTTC.

The genes are TRBV12-3 or TRBV12-4 and TRBJ1-2; D is perhaps TRBD1 (6 bases). The CDR3 extends over 13 amino acids. V dropped 5 bases and J dropped 5 bases, with 12 bases sitting between them. The CDR3 nucleotides read TGTGCCAGCAGTGCCCAGGGGTCGTATGGCTACACCTTC. Translating it yields CASSAQGSYGYTF.

V and J are TRBV10-3 and TRBJ2-1; D might be TRBD1 (5 bases). The CDR3 is 12 residues long. Germline CDR1 reads ENHRY; CDR2 reads SYGVKD. Between the trimmed V and J ends, which lost 0 bases and 10 bases, there was a span of 7 bases. The CDR3 reads CAISESQVEQFF. The CDR3 DNA reads TGTGCCATCAGTGAGTCACAGGTCGAGCAGTTCTTC.

J is TRBJ1-6 and V is TRBV18; D gene uncertain. This CDR3 has 15 residues. The germline V gene encodes CDR1 KGHSH and CDR2 LQKENI. V was trimmed by 2 bases and J by 9 bases, leaving 14 bases between them. CDR3 sequence reads: CASSPNAGVSSPLHF. In DNA form, the CDR3 reads TGTGCCAGCTCACCAAACGCCGGGGTCAGTTCACCCCTCCACTTT.

The chain carries TRBV5-1 and TRBJ2-3; 7 bases align to TRBD2. The J segment lost 4 bases and the V segment lost 4 bases, leaving 9 bases of the junction unmatched. The germline CDR1 and CDR2 sequences are SGHRS and YFSETQ. The CDR3 contains 15 residues. In DNA, the CDR3 is TGCGCCAGCAGCGACCCACCTAGCGGAGCAGATACGCAGTATTTT. It specifies CASSDPPSGADTQYF.

This clone was recorded a few times. The genes are TRBV19 and TRBJ1-4; perhaps TRBD1 as D (5 bases). CDR1 and CDR2 from the germline V gene are LNHDA and SQIVND (reference sequence). The CDR3 loop spans 15 amino acids. V lost 7 bases to trimming and J lost 12 bases, with 24 bases between them. The CDR3 coding sequence is TGTGCCAGTAAGACTAACCCCGGGGGGGGTGAGGAACTGTTTTTT. Protein product: CASKTNPGGGEELFF.

This clone came up a few times. The chain carries TRBV2 and TRBJ2-1; 10 bases agree with TRBD2. This CDR3 has 19 residues. Trimming took 6 bases from V and 0 from J; bases not matched to a gene: 14. The V gene's germline CDR1 is SNHLY and CDR2 FYNNEI. DNA for the CDR3: TGTGCCAGCAGGCCTTGGTTAGCGGGAGGAGACCTCTCCTACAATGAGCAGTTCTTC. This sequence encodes CASRPWLAGGDLSYNEQFF.

The V gene is TRBV5-4, the J gene TRBJ2-7; 11 nucleotides agree with TRBD1. CDR1 is SGHNT and CDR2 is YYREEE in the germline V gene (reference sequence). CDR3 length: 15 residues. V was pared by 5 bases and J by 2 bases, with 6 bases of the junction left unmatched. For the CDR3, the DNA is TGTGCCAGCAGTCGCCCGGGACAGGGGGCCTACGAGCAGTACTTC. Amino acids: CASSRPGQGAYEQYF.

The DNA of the CDR3 is TGCGCCAGCAGCCCTCAGGGATCCTACAATGAGCAGTTCTTC. Translation gives CASSPQGSYNEQFF. The chain links TRBV4-3 to TRBJ2-1; a possible D gene is TRBD1 (5 bases). V lost 4 bases, J lost 1 base, and 8 bases lay in between. The CDR3 has 14 residues. CDR1 and CDR2 (germline): LGHNA, YSLEER.

The rearrangement links TRBV3-1 (or the pseudogene TRBV3-2) to TRBJ2-3, with 9 bases identical to TRBD2. This CDR3 has 14 amino acids. The ends lost 8 bases at V and 1 base at J; junction bases unmatched: 4. CDR1 and CDR2 from the germline V gene are LGHDT and YNNKEL (reference sequence). In nucleotides, the CDR3 is TGTGCCAGCGAAGCGGGAGGAGGCACAGATACGCAGTATTTT. Residues: CASEAGGGTDTQYF.

V is TRBV3-1 (or the pseudogene TRBV3-2) and J is TRBJ1-2; the D gene is possibly TRBD1 (5 bases). The V end was cut by 1 base, the J end by 8 bases, with 11 bases between. The CDR3 totals 13 residues. CDR1 is LGHDT, CDR2 YNNKEL, per germline (reference sequence). This CDR3 reads CASSQVGGTGYTF. CDR3 sequence (DNA): TGTGCCAGCAGCCAAGTGGGAGGGACCGGCTACACCTTC.

This clone was found many times. The chain uses TRBV6-5 and TRBJ1-2, with a tentative D call TRBD1 (6 bases). In germline, CDR1 is MNHEY, CDR2 SVGAGI. Trimming shortened V by 2 bases and J by 5 bases, and 12 bases separated the two germline ends. The length of the CDR3 is 14 residues. The CDR3 sequence is CASSYLGQTYGYTF. The CDR3 nucleotides read TGTGCCAGCAGTTACCTCGGACAGACTTATGGCTACACCTTC.

The gene calls are TRBV19 and TRBJ2-2; 11 nucleotides line up with TRBD1. Germline values: CDR1 LNHDA, CDR2 SQIVND (reference sequence). The CDR3 runs 22 residues. V dropped 3 bases and J dropped 1; count of bases not matched to a gene: 19. The CDR3 spells CASSIRASGTGGFRRNTGELFF. The DNA for the CDR3 is TGTGCCAGTAGTATTCGTGCGTCTGGGACAGGGGGATTCAGACGGAACACCGGGGAGCTGTTTTTT.

The CDR3 DNA sequence: TGTGCCAGTACCAGGGGGATTTTCATGGGAACTGAAGCTTTCTTT. It encodes CASTRGIFMGTEAFF. This chain uses TRBV19 with TRBJ1-1, with 7 bases aligning to TRBD1. Germline V lookup: CDR1 LNHDA, CDR2 SQIVND (reference sequence). Trimming removed 7 bases from V and 5 bases from J; junction bases left unmatched: 13. This CDR3 is built from 15 residues.